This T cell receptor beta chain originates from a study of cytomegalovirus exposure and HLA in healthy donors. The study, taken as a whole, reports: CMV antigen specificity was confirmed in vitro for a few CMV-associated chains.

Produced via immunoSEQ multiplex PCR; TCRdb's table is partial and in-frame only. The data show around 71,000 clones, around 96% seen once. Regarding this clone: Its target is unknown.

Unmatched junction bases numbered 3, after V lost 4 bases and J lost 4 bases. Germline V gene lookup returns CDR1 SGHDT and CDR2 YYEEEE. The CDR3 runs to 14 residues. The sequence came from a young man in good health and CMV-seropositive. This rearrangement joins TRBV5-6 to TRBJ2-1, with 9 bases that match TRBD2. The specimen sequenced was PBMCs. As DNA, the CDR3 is TGTGCCAGCAGCCTAGCGGGGAGGTACAATGAGCAGTTCTTC. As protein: CASSLAGRYNEQFF.